The clone carrying this T cell receptor beta chain was observed a few times. Its antigen is undetermined. The sample belongs to a study of T-cell reconstitution after alpha-beta-depleted transplantation in children. Unique molecular identifiers tagged the TCRbeta library. MiXCR, applied by TCRdb to the PCR reads, yields one record per CDR3 protein. The data show around 440,000 distinct CDR3 sequences, around 15% seen once. Regarding the study as a whole: Counts and diversity of T cells one year after transplant came mostly from newly produced T cells.

Germline CDR1 reads MDHEN; CDR2 reads SYDVKM. The CDR3 totals 15 residues. After removal of 1 base from V and 4 bases from J, the junction contained 5 bases not matched to a gene. The chain combines TRBV28 with TRBJ2-5; TRBD1 agrees at 8 bases. The sample here was PBMCs, mostly from graft donor cells, taken 360 days after TCRalphabeta/CD19-depleted stem cell transplant. The source of this sequence is a boy under two years old who had a stem cell transplant for Wiskott-Aldrich syndrome, so the T cells may come from the graft donor. The CDR3 is CASSLSRRGRETQYF. As DNA, the CDR3 is TGTGCCAGCAGTTTATCCCGCAGGGGGCGAGAGACCCAGTACTTC.